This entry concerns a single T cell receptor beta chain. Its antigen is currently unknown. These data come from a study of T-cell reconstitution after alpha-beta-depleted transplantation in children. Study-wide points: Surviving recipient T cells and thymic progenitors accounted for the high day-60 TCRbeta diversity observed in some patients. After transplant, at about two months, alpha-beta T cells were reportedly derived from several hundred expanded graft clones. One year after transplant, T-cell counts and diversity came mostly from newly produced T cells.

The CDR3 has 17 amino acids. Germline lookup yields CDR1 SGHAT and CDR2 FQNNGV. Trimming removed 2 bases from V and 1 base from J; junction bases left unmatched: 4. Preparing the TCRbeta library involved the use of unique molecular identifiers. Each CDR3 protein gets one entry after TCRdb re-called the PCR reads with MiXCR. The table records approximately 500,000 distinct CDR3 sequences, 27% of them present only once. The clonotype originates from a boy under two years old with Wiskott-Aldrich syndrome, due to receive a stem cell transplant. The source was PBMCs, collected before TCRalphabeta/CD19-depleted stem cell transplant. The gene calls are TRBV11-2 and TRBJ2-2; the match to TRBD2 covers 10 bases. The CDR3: CASSLSPSGRNTGELFF. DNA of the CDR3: TGTGCCAGCAGCTTAAGCCCTAGCGGGAGGAACACCGGGGAGCTGTTTTTT.